Following are 4 T cell receptor beta chains from one sample sequenced in a study of shared clonotypes between healthy human individuals. Sequenced by immunoSEQ multiplex PCR; TCRdb stores in-frame clones only, minus some. The sample comprises hundreds of thousands of clones, 90% to 96% of which are singletons, and roughly 0.06% rests with the top ten. Sequenced sample: naive CD4+ T cells sorted from blood. The subset denotes: CD45RA+ positively selected. These TCRs come from a woman in her twenties or thirties in good health.

The chain combines TRBV6-1 with TRBJ1-2; D possibly corresponds to TRBD1 (6 bases). The germline V gene encodes CDR1 MNHNS and CDR2 SASEGT. CDR3 size: 12 residues. Trimming took off 6 bases at V and 11 bases at J, with 16 bases between the two ends. The CDR3, as DNA: TGTGCCAGCAGACGCCGGGACACTACTTACACCTTC. Protein product: CASRRRDTTYTF.

The rearrangement uses TRBV28 and TRBJ2-2, with D possibly TRBD2 on 5 matching bases. CDR3 length: 14 residues. The V gene's germline CDR1 is MDHEN and CDR2 SYDVKM. V lost 8 bases to trimming and J lost 1 base, with 11 bases between them. In DNA, the CDR3 is TGTGCCAGCGCCTCCGGAGGGAACACCGGGGAGCTGTTTTTT. Translation: CASASGGNTGELFF.

The V gene is TRBV27, the J gene TRBJ2-2; D is uncertain. V lost 7 bases to trimming and J lost 7 bases, with 13 bases between them. The CDR3 consists of 13 residues. From germline, CDR1 is MNHEY and CDR2 SMNVEV (reference sequence). CDR3 bases: TGTGCCAGCACCCTATCCCCGGGCGGGGAGCTGTTTTTT. This sequence encodes CASTLSPGGELFF.

The chain has TRBV6-5 and TRBJ2-1; D is possibly TRBD1 (7 bases). Germline CDR1 reads MNHEY; CDR2 reads SVGAGI. Between the trimmed V and J ends, which lost 1 base and 8 bases, there was a span of 15 bases. This CDR3 is 15 amino acids long. As DNA, the CDR3 is TGTGCCAGCAGTTACTGGTTGTCAGGGGGGTATGAGCAGTTCTTC. Translated: CASSYWLSGGYEQFF.